The 17 T cell receptor beta chains reported below all come from one sample, sequenced in a study of T cells in localized non-small cell lung cancer. Profiling relied on immunoSEQ multiplex PCR, and the TCRdb table lists in-frame clones only, not all of them. Here the sample spans about 79,000 clones, around four fifths being singletons. Sequenced material: peripheral blood, taken before any cancer treatment. All receptors derive from an older female donor with stage I lung adenocarcinoma.

This clone appeared many times. The rearrangement joins TRBV5-1 to TRBJ2-2; 11 nucleotides align to TRBD2. V was pared by 4 bases and J by 2 bases, with 7 bases of the junction left unmatched. Germline V gives CDR1 SGHRS, CDR2 YFSETQ. The CDR3 has 17 residues. The CDR3 loop reads CASSKGGLAENTGELFF. The CDR3 DNA follows: TGCGCCAGCAGCAAGGGGGGACTAGCGGAAAACACCGGGGAGCTGTTTTTT.

V is TRBV18 and J is TRBJ1-2, with D uncertain. CDR3 length: 13 amino acids. Per the germline V gene, CDR1 is KGHSH and CDR2 is LQKENI. Trimming cost V 2 bases and J 3 bases, with 7 bases left between them. CDR3 sequence: CASSPEGYYGYTF. The CDR3, as DNA: TGTGCCAGCTCACCAGAGGGCTACTATGGCTACACCTTC.

This chain uses TRBV30 with TRBJ1-1, with D hard to call. The V gene's germline CDR1 is GTSNPN and CDR2 SVGIG (reference sequence). V was trimmed by 1 base and J by 1 base, leaving 16 bases between them. The CDR3 extends over 16 amino acids. CDR3 nucleotides: TGTGCCTGGAGTGACGGCCATCTGAGGGAGAACACTGAAGCTTTCTTT. This encodes CAWSDGHLRENTEAFF.

CDR3 sequence (DNA): TGTGCCAGCAGTGTAGCGGGCGCAGATACGCAGTATTTT. Residues: CASSVAGADTQYF. The V gene is TRBV2, the J gene TRBJ2-3; 7 bases line up with TRBD2. V trimming: 4 bases; J trimming: 4 bases; junction bases outside the gene matches: 2. This CDR3 has 13 residues. Germline-derived CDR1 and CDR2 are SNHLY and FYNNEI.

J is TRBJ2-5 and V is TRBV5-1; D is uncertain. The CDR3 contains 12 residues. CDR1 SGHRS and CDR2 YFSETQ come from the germline V gene. V was shortened by 4 bases and J by 2 bases, with 6 bases between the two germline ends. DNA for the CDR3: TGCGCCAGCAGCATCGTTCAAGAGACCCAGTACTTC. It codes for CASSIVQETQYF.

The chain carries TRBV7-3 and TRBJ1-1; 7 nucleotides agree with TRBD1. V dropped 2 bases and J dropped 1; count of bases not matched to a gene: 7. The length of the CDR3 is 16 residues. The germline gives CDR1 SGHTA, CDR2 FQGTGA. The CDR3: CASSLHRGGANTEAFF. In nucleotides, the CDR3 is TGTGCCAGCAGCTTACACCGAGGGGGCGCGAACACTGAAGCTTTCTTT.

This clone was picked up one time. This chain uses TRBV19 with TRBJ2-5; 9 bases fit TRBD2. Germline V CDR1 and CDR2: LNHDA, SQIVND (reference sequence). V lost 5 bases and J lost 5; bases outside the gene matches: 0. The CDR3 consists of 12 residues. The CDR3 bases are TGTGCCAGTAGTCTAGCGGGGGAGACCCAGTACTTC. Translating gives CASSLAGETQYF.

The chain recombines TRBV15 with TRBJ1-5; a possible D gene is TRBD1 (5 bases). V shed 5 bases and J shed 0 bases, with 14 bases lying between them. Germline-derived CDR1 and CDR2 are LNHNV and YYDKDF (reference sequence). The CDR3 spans 16 residues. The DNA of the CDR3 is TGTGCCACCAGCGGGACTTCAGGGATTAGCAATCAGCCCCAGCATTTT. Translation: CATSGTSGISNQPQHF. The entire variable domain, with the rest obtained from reference TRBV15 and TRBJ1-5, is as follows: DAMVIQNPRYQVTQFGKPVTLSCSQTLNHNVMYWYQQKSSQAPKLLFHYYDKDFNNEADTPDNFQSRRPNTSFCFLDIRSPGLGDTAMYLCATSGTSGISNQPQHFGDGTRLSIL.

The CDR3 region has the DNA TGTGCCAGCAGTTCCCTCCTCTCCAGACCGGATGGCTACACCTTC. It encodes CASSSLLSRPDGYTF. The V gene is TRBV6-9, the J gene TRBJ1-2, with D hard to call. Germline CDR1 MNHGY, CDR2 SVAAGI. The CDR3 is 15 residues long. V lost 4 bases and J lost 6, with 18 bases in between.

The genes are TRBV5-4 and TRBJ1-4, with 9 bases that match TRBD1. The CDR3 is 14 amino acids. Germline CDR1 reads SGHNT; CDR2 reads YYREEE (reference sequence). Germline trimming cut 4 bases from V and 4 bases from J; bases unmatched to any gene: 2. CDR3 coding DNA: TGTGCCAGCAGCAGGACAGGGGTTAATGAAAAACTGTTTTTT. Amino acids: CASSRTGVNEKLFF.

The chain recombines TRBV9 with TRBJ1-1, with D uncertain. In germline, CDR1 is SGDLS, CDR2 YYNGEE. The CDR3 loop spans 14 amino acids. Trimming left V 0 bases short and J 0 bases short, with 6 bases between. Here the CDR3 DNA reads TGTGCCAGCAGCGTAGATAGGATGAACACTGAAGCTTTCTTT. The encoded protein is CASSVDRMNTEAFF.

This clone appeared a few times. The CDR3 reads CASSAGQGYGYTF. For the CDR3, the DNA is TGTGCCAGCAGCGCTGGACAGGGCTATGGCTACACCTTC. The gene calls are TRBV2 and TRBJ1-2; 8 bases match TRBD1. Germline loops: CDR1 SNHLY, CDR2 FYNNEI. The CDR3 is 13 amino acids. V was clipped by 6 bases and J by 4 bases; unmatched bases: 4.

This chain uses TRBV19 with TRBJ1-2, with D maybe TRBD1 (5 bases). Trimming cost V 8 bases and J 8 bases, with 9 bases left between them. CDR3 length equals 10 residues. Germline values: CDR1 LNHDA, CDR2 SQIVND (reference sequence). DNA of the CDR3: TGTGCCAGTCGTCAGGGAGGCTACACCTTC. The encoded protein is CASRQGGYTF. Looking up the rest from reference TRBV19 and TRBJ1-2 gives the full variable domain: DGGITQSPKYLFRKEGQNVTLSCEQNLNHDAMYWYRQDPGQGLRLIYYSQIVNDFQKGDIAEGYSVSREKKESFPLTVTSAQKNPTAFYLCASRQGGYTFGSGTRLTVV.

CDR3 nucleotides: TGTGCCAGCACAGGACAGTTGAACACTGAAGCTTTCTTT. Translated: CASTGQLNTEAFF. The V gene is TRBV6-5, the J gene TRBJ1-1; a weak D match, TRBD1 (6 bases). CDR3 length: 13 amino acids. Trimming removed 7 bases from V and 0 bases from J, with 9 bases in between. Per the germline V gene, CDR1 is MNHEY and CDR2 is SVGAGI.

V usage is TRBV11-2 and J usage is TRBJ2-5; 16 bases agree with TRBD2. V lost 5 bases and J lost 6; bases outside the gene matches: 12. CDR3 length: 18 amino acids. The germline CDR1 and CDR2 sequences are SGHAT and FQNNGV. CDR3 amino acids: CASSHGTSGGALFKTQYF. As DNA, the CDR3 is TGTGCCAGCAGCCACGGGACTAGCGGGGGGGCCCTTTTTAAGACCCAGTACTTC.

This rearrangement joins TRBV9 to TRBJ1-6; perhaps TRBD1 as D (6 bases). Trimming took 4 bases from V and 7 from J, leaving 15 bases between them. The CDR3 is 15 residues long. CDR1 SGDLS and CDR2 YYNGEE come from the germline V gene. The CDR3 sequence is CASSLQGMENSPLHF. Here the CDR3 DNA reads TGTGCCAGCAGCCTGCAGGGGATGGAAAATTCACCCCTCCACTTT.

J is TRBJ1-1 and V is TRBV20-1; D not resolved. V lost 3 bases to trimming and J lost 2 bases, with 4 bases between them. The CDR3 loop spans 11 amino acids. Germline-derived CDR1 and CDR2 are DFQATT and SNEGSKA (reference sequence). CDR3 region: CSASPNTEAFF. CDR3 coding DNA: TGCAGTGCTAGCCCTAACACTGAAGCTTTCTTT.